A single sample gave rise to the 20 T cell receptor beta chains below, sequenced in a study of spatial heterogeneity in lung cancer. MiXCR, run by TCRdb on the 5' RACE reads, gives a single entry per CDR3 protein. This table has around 87,000 distinct CDR3 sequences, about 12% appearing once. Specified time point: sample taken at primary tumor resection. Unsorted whole RNA of tumor, nontumor lung or frozen PBMC was sequenced. The starting material was PBMCs, obtained at surgery. The receptors originated from a male donor with early-stage non-small cell lung cancer.

CDR3 nucleotides: TGTGCCAGCAAGGAACGGATGAACACTGAAGCTTTCTTT. Protein: CASKERMNTEAFF. This chain connects TRBV6-6 to TRBJ1-1; D is unresolved. V gave up 7 bases and J gave up 0 bases, with 9 bases separating them. The CDR3 runs 13 residues. Germline V CDR1 and CDR2: MNHNY, SVGAGI (reference sequence).

Remarks on this clonotype: The junction differs from germline at one of its ends, possibly a read error. This chain uses TRBV20-1 with TRBJ2-7; no definite D call. Germline CDR1 and CDR2: DFQATT and SNEGSKA (reference sequence). The CDR3 consists of 11 residues. Written as DNA, the CDR3 is TGCAGTGCACACTCCGCCTACGAGCAGCACTTC. Protein sequence: CSAHSAYEQHF.

The genes are TRBV28 and TRBJ1-6, with 7 bases identical to TRBD1. CDR1 MDHEN and CDR2 SYDVKM come from the germline V gene. V dropped 3 bases and J dropped 1; count of bases not matched to a gene: 6. This CDR3 spans 17 amino acids. CDR3 bases: TGTGCCAGCAGTTTCATACGACAGGGTTCCTATAATTCACCCCTCCACTTT. Its translation: CASSFIRQGSYNSPLHF. The full variable domain, completed using reference TRBV28 and TRBJ1-6, is DVKVTQSSRYLVKRTGEKVFLECVQDMDHENMFWYRQDPGLGLRLIYFSYDVKMKEKGDIPEGYSVSREKKERFSLILESASTNQTSMYLCASSFIRQGSYNSPLHFGNGTRLTVT.

This clonotype was counted only a few times. The chain joins TRBV20-1 to TRBJ2-4, with unresolved D. Germline CDR1 is DFQATT and CDR2 is SNEGSKA (reference sequence). The CDR3 covers 14 residues. V was pared by 3 bases and J by 0 bases, with 9 bases between. CDR3 sequence reads: CSASFPLAKNIQYF. CDR3 coding DNA: TGCAGTGCTAGTTTCCCTCTAGCCAAAAACATTCAGTACTTC.

The chain recombines TRBV7-3 with TRBJ2-3; D uncertain. The CDR3 has 13 amino acids. V dropped 6 bases and J dropped 4 bases, with 11 bases sitting between them. Germline-derived CDR1 and CDR2 are SGHTA and FQGTGA. DNA of the CDR3: TGTGCCAGCAGGCACGGGCTGGCAGATACGCAGTATTTT. Encoded protein: CASRHGLADTQYF.

This chain uses TRBV6-5 with TRBJ2-2; D call uncertain. Trimming took off 2 bases at V and 5 bases at J, with 15 bases between the two ends. Germline CDR1 reads MNHEY; CDR2 reads SVGAGI. The CDR3 consists of 16 residues. Here the CDR3 reads CASSYPWDLRTGELFF. CDR3 DNA: TGTGCCAGCAGTTACCCGTGGGATTTGAGAACCGGGGAGCTGTTTTTT.

The chain is built from TRBV6-6 and TRBJ2-3; the match to TRBD2 covers 13 bases. The germline gives CDR1 MNHNY, CDR2 SVGAGI (reference sequence). The CDR3 contains 16 residues. V lost 6 bases to trimming and J lost 1 base; unmatched junction nucleotides: 4. CDR3 nucleotide sequence: TGTGCCAGCAGCTACGGGACTAGCGGGGGCACAGATACGCAGTATTTT. This encodes CASSYGTSGGTDTQYF.

This clonotype has a handful of counts. CDR3 in amino acids: CSARGPSNQPQHF. The CDR3 DNA is TGCAGTGCTAGAGGGCCTAGCAATCAGCCCCAGCATTTT. The chain joins TRBV20-1 to TRBJ1-5; D gene unclear. The germline gives CDR1 DFQATT, CDR2 SNEGSKA (reference sequence). The CDR3 totals 13 residues. Trimming stripped 1 base from V and 0 bases from J, with 4 bases between.

This chain connects TRBV28 to TRBJ2-7; maybe TRBD1 (5 bases). The CDR3 has 15 amino acids. From germline, CDR1 is MDHEN and CDR2 SYDVKM. Trimming removed 0 bases from V and 1 base from J, with 10 bases in between. CDR3 bases: TGTGCCAGCAGTTTATGGGGGCTTAAATCCTACGAGCAGTACTTC. Encoded protein: CASSLWGLKSYEQYF.

The rearrangement links TRBV6-1 to TRBJ1-2; the D is unclear. The length of the CDR3 is 14 residues. The germline V gene encodes CDR1 MNHNS and CDR2 SASEGT. V was cut by 5 bases and J by 4 bases, with 14 bases left in between. CDR3 coding DNA: TGTGCCAGCAGTCTAAGCGAAGGGTTCTATGGCTACACCTTC. This encodes CASSLSEGFYGYTF.

The chain is built from TRBV7-8 and TRBJ2-1; D ambiguous. This CDR3 spans 11 amino acids. V was trimmed by 5 bases and J by 10 bases, leaving 9 bases between them. Per the germline V gene, CDR1 is SGHVS and CDR2 is FQNEAQ. This CDR3 is CASSALGEQFF. The CDR3 nucleotides are TGTGCCAGCAGCGCCCTTGGAGAGCAGTTCTTC.

This clonotype was observed many times. The CDR3 bases are TGTGCCAGCAGCCCAAATACAGGGGGGACCTACAATGAGCAGTTCTTC. This sequence encodes CASSPNTGGTYNEQFF. This chain links TRBV7-2 with TRBJ2-1, with 8 positions matching TRBD1. V lost 5 bases and J lost 2; bases outside the gene matches: 8. The CDR3 covers 16 residues. CDR1 and CDR2 (germline): SGHTA, FQGNSA. Combining the CDR3 with reference TRBV7-2 and TRBJ2-1 gives the whole variable domain GAGVSQSPSNKVTEKGKDVELRCDPISGHTALYWYRQSLGQGLEFLIYFQGNSAPDKSGLPSDRFSAERTGGSVSTLTIQRTQQEDSAVYLCASSPNTGGTYNEQFFGPGTRLTVL.

The chain couples TRBV7-8 to TRBJ2-3; D is undetermined. Trimming removed 2 bases at V and 10 bases at J, with 10 bases between. From germline, CDR1 is SGHVS and CDR2 FQNEAQ. The CDR3 runs to 12 residues. CDR3 DNA sequence: TGTGCCAGCAGCTTATCGGGTGGTCCGCAGTATTTT. Protein product: CASSLSGGPQYF. Combining the CDR3 with reference TRBV7-8 and TRBJ2-3 gives the whole variable domain GAGVSQSPRYKVAKRGQDVALRCDPISGHVSLFWYQQALGQGPEFLTYFQNEAQLDKSGLPSDRFFAERPEGSVSTLKIQRTQQEDSAVYLCASSLSGGPQYFGPGTRLTVL.

The sample holds many counts of this clonotype. J is TRBJ2-2 and V is TRBV9, with a possible D match to TRBD1 (6 bases). Trimming shortened V by 1 base and J by 2 bases, and 15 bases separated the two germline ends. CDR3 length: 17 amino acids. CDR1 SGDLS and CDR2 YYNGEE come from the germline V gene. For the CDR3, the DNA is TGTGCCAGCAGCGTACTGGGACACCCAGGAAACACCGGGGAGCTGTTTTTT. Translation: CASSVLGHPGNTGELFF. The full variable domain, completed using reference TRBV9 and TRBJ2-2, is DSGVTQTPKHLITATGQRVTLRCSPRSGDLSVYWYQQSLDQGLQFLIQYYNGEERAKGNILERFSAQQFPDLHSELNLSSLELGDSALYFCASSVLGHPGNTGELFFGEGSRLTVL.

V usage is TRBV9 and J usage is TRBJ1-6; TRBD1 might be the D (6 bases). V lost 0 bases to trimming and J lost 8 bases, with 12 bases between them. Germline V gives CDR1 SGDLS, CDR2 YYNGEE. The CDR3 is 15 residues long. DNA of the CDR3: TGTGCCAGCAGCGTAGGGGGGGCAGGTTATTCACCCCTCCACTTT. Its translation is CASSVGGAGYSPLHF.

This clonotype was seen ten or more times. V usage is TRBV5-1 and J usage is TRBJ2-3, with 8 nucleotides matching TRBD1. Germline trimming cut 4 bases from V and 1 base from J; bases unmatched to any gene: 2. This CDR3 comprises 14 residues. CDR1 is SGHRS and CDR2 is YFSETQ in the germline V gene. The chain's CDR3 is CASSTTGGTDTQYF. Here the CDR3 DNA reads TGCGCCAGCAGCACGACAGGGGGCACAGATACGCAGTATTTT.

This clonotype has ten or more counts. The CDR3: CSVSGRANEKLFF. The CDR3 nucleotides are TGCAGCGTTTCGGGGCGGGCTAATGAAAAACTGTTTTTT. V is TRBV29-1 and J is TRBJ1-4, with a tentative D call TRBD1 (5 bases). The CDR3 contains 13 residues. V lost 5 bases and J lost 3, with 10 bases in between. The V gene's germline CDR1 is SQVTM and CDR2 ANQGSEA.

The chain has TRBV10-1 and TRBJ2-1, with 9 bases aligning to TRBD2. The CDR3 spans 18 residues. The V and J ends lost 0 bases and 0 bases, in that order; junction bases with no gene match: 6. The germline gives CDR1 WNHNN, CDR2 SYGVQD (reference sequence). The CDR3 loop reads CASSESVGLAPSYNEQFF. CDR3 nucleotide sequence: TGCGCCAGCAGTGAGTCTGTTGGACTAGCGCCCTCCTACAATGAGCAGTTCTTC.

The sample holds a few counts of this clonotype. The J gene is TRBJ1-6, the V gene TRBV28; no reliable D call. V was clipped by 3 bases and J by 8 bases, with 14 bases between them. In germline, CDR1 is MDHEN, CDR2 SYDVKM. The CDR3 sequence is 15 residues long. CDR3 sequence reads: CASSFSGLPDSPLHF. CDR3 sequence (DNA): TGTGCCAGCAGTTTTTCAGGCCTACCGGATTCACCCCTCCACTTT. Together with reference TRBV28 and TRBJ1-6, the CDR3 gives the full variable domain: DVKVTQSSRYLVKRTGEKVFLECVQDMDHENMFWYRQDPGLGLRLIYFSYDVKMKEKGDIPEGYSVSREKKERFSLILESASTNQTSMYLCASSFSGLPDSPLHFGNGTRLTVT.

This clonotype was seen repeatedly, ten times or more. The rearrangement links TRBV28 to TRBJ2-7; D remains ambiguous. The CDR3 extends over 14 amino acids. Trimming left V 7 bases short and J 3 bases short, with 16 bases between. Per germline, CDR1 MDHEN and CDR2 SYDVKM. CDR3 DNA sequence: TGTGCCAGCACCGACGATAAGTGGGGCTACGAGCAGTACTTC. Its protein product is CASTDDKWGYEQYF.